The rows below give T cell receptor beta chains drawn from one sample of a study of blood T cell repertoires in COVID-19. Using immunoSEQ multiplex PCR, the repertoire was profiled, and TCRdb retains in-frame clones only, with some absent. The table has 410,000 or so clones, approximately 91% seen once. Material for sequencing was peripheral blood. Source of these receptors: a woman between 40 and 55 years old with COVID-19, enrolled during active disease. CDR3s include the opening cysteine and the closing phenylalanine or tryptophan. The D gene is left open where the match is weak. Only some rows state a clone size, as once, few, many or a class for expanded clones.

>-|-|TRBJ1-1|TRBV2
CASSASEIRRTEAFF
TGTGCCAGCAGTGCGTCGGAGATCAGACGGACTGAAGCTTTCTTT
>-|-|TRBJ1-3|TRBV30
CAWSLTGDTGNTIYF
TGTGCCTGGAGTCTTACAGGAGATACTGGAAACACCATATATTTT
>-|TRBD2|TRBJ2-1|TRBV18
CASSPSSGGAGNEQFF
TGTGCCAGCTCACCATCTAGCGGGGGGGCCGGGAATGAGCAGTTCTTC
>-|TRBD1|TRBJ2-3|TRBV27
CASSPRTGYSIVVADTQYF
TGTGCCAGCAGTCCCCGGACAGGGTATTCCATAGTCGTTGCAGATACGCAGTATTTT
>-|-|TRBJ2-4|TRBV9
CASSRQGYIQYF
TGTGCCAGCAGCCGCCAGGGATACATTCAGTACTTC
>-|-|TRBJ2-1|TRBV18
CASSVILVDSSYNEQFF
TGTGCCAGCTCAGTTATTCTGGTAGATAGCTCCTACAATGAGCAGTTCTTC
>-|-|TRBJ1-5|TRBV6-1
CASSEFGQGRGSNQPQHF
TGTGCCAGCAGTGAATTCGGTCAGGGGCGCGGAAGCAATCAGCCCCAGCATTTT
>-|-|TRBJ2-1|TRBV6-2/TRBV6-3
CASSSEFRQFF
TGTGCCAGCAGTTCAGAATTTCGGCAGTTCTTC
>-|TRBD2|TRBJ2-1|TRBV9
CASSVSGSTSGGLYNEQFF
TGTGCCAGCAGCGTAAGCGGCTCGACTAGCGGGGGTCTCTACAATGAGCAGTTCTTC
>-|-|TRBJ2-5|TRBV7-3
CASSLGGRAEETQYF
TGTGCCAGCAGCTTAGGTGGCAGGGCGGAAGAGACCCAGTACTTC
>once|-|TRBJ1-2|TRBV30
CAWSATRGYGYTF
TGTGCCTGGAGTGCGACCCGAGGCTATGGCTACACCTTC
>-|-|TRBJ1-3|TRBV25-1
CASSDLHKSSSGNTIYF
TGTGCCAGCAGTGACTTACACAAATCAAGCTCTGGAAACACCATATATTTT
>-|TRBD1|TRBJ2-2|TRBV18
CASSPDRGGELFF
TGTGCCAGCTCACCCGACAGGGGAGGGGAGCTGTTTTTT
>-|TRBD2|TRBJ2-5|TRBV5-1
CASYRTPGGETQYF
TGCGCCAGCTATCGGACTCCGGGGGGGGAGACCCAGTACTTC
>-|TRBD1|TRBJ1-2|TRBV27
CASTTQGARGYGYTF
TGTGCCAGCACAACACAGGGGGCCCGGGGCTATGGCTACACCTTC
>-|TRBD1|TRBJ1-5|TRBV24-1
CATGQGALSNQPQHF
TGTGCCACCGGACAGGGGGCCCTATCTAATCAGCCCCAGCATTTT
>once|-|TRBJ1-5|TRBV30
CAWSVDRWNQPQHF
TGTGCCTGGAGTGTCGACAGGTGGAATCAGCCCCAGCATTTT
>once|-|TRBJ1-6|TRBV28
CASSFGRGGSNNSPLHF
TGTGCCAGCAGTTTTGGGAGGGGAGGGAGTAATAATTCACCCCTCCACTTT
>-|-|TRBJ2-2|TRBV19
CASSQGSLPGAGELFF
TGTGCCAGTAGTCAGGGGTCACTGCCTGGGGCCGGGGAGCTGTTTTTT
>few|-|TRBJ1-1|TRBV14
CASSYLGAGRDTEAFF
TGTGCCAGCAGCTACCTGGGGGCAGGTCGGGACACTGAAGCTTTCTTT
>-|TRBD1|TRBJ1-2|TRBV6-5
CASSYWDRGPEYGYTF
TGTGCCAGCAGTTACTGGGACAGGGGTCCGGAGTATGGCTACACCTTC
>-|TRBD2|TRBJ2-7|TRBV28
CASSLAGGTSYEQYF
TGTGCCAGCAGTTTAGCGGGGGGAACCTCCTACGAGCAGTACTTC
>-|-|TRBJ2-1|TRBV29-1
CSVPQRIYGHNEQFF
TGCAGCGTCCCCCAGCGGATATACGGCCACAATGAGCAGTTCTTC
>-|TRBD1|TRBJ2-5|TRBV19
CASRLGTGGLETQYF
TGTGCCAGCCGCCTTGGGACAGGGGGTCTAGAGACCCAGTACTTC
>-|TRBD1|TRBJ1-5|TRBV10-3
CAIRGTGENQPQHF
TGTGCCATCAGGGGGACAGGCGAAAATCAGCCCCAGCATTTT
>once|TRBD1|TRBJ2-6|TRBV18
CASSPTGPHSGANVLTF
TGTGCCAGCTCGCCGACAGGGCCCCACTCTGGGGCCAACGTCCTGACTTTC
>-|TRBD1|TRBJ2-4|TRBV11-3
CASSLPSDRAYAKNIQYF
TGTGCCAGCAGCTTACCTTCGGACAGGGCATACGCCAAAAACATTCAGTACTTC
>-|-|TRBJ2-7|TRBV29-1
CSVQYHGTAYEQYF
TGCAGCGTCCAATACCATGGGACTGCGTACGAGCAGTACTTC
>-|TRBD2|TRBJ2-1|TRBV6-2/TRBV6-3
CASSTGLAGSARYNEQFF
TGTGCCAGCAGTACGGGACTAGCGGGATCGGCCCGGTACAATGAGCAGTTCTTC
>-|-|TRBJ2-5|TRBV4-1
CASSQDLRQRAYF
TGCGCCAGCAGCCAAGATCTCCGACAGCGCGCGTACTTC
>-|-|TRBJ2-7|TRBV6-6
CASSYLSSYEQYF
TGTGCCAGCAGTTACCTGAGCTCCTACGAGCAGTACTTC
>-|-|TRBJ2-1|TRBV24-1
CATSRGAPYNEQFF
TGTGCCACCAGCAGGGGAGCTCCCTACAATGAGCAGTTCTTC
>-|TRBD1|TRBJ1-6|TRBV7-2
CASTLGQGVNSPLHF
TGTGCCAGCACCCTAGGACAGGGGGTTAATTCACCCCTCCACTTT
>-|-|TRBJ1-1|TRBV4-1
CASTREGQQYTEAFF
TGCGCCAGCACAAGAGAGGGCCAGCAGTACACTGAAGCTTTCTTT
>-|-|TRBJ2-2|TRBV28
CASTRANTGELFF
TGTGCCAGCACCAGGGCGAACACCGGGGAGCTGTTTTTT
>-|-|TRBJ1-3|TRBV18
CASSPNPPSSGNTIYF
TGTGCCAGCTCACCAAATCCCCCTAGCTCTGGAAACACCATATATTTT
>few|-|TRBJ1-4|TRBV7-3
CASSSFGRGATNEKLFF
TGTGCCAGCAGCTCCTTCGGGCGGGGGGCAACTAATGAAAAACTGTTTTTT
>once|TRBD2|TRBJ2-3|TRBV6-4
CASSDTGGRALNTQYF
TGTGCCAGCAGTGACACCGGCGGGAGGGCCCTAAATACGCAGTATTTT
>-|-|TRBJ2-2|TRBV27
CASSLYARVAGELFF
TGTGCCAGCAGTTTATATGCCAGGGTGGCCGGGGAGCTGTTTTTT
>-|TRBD1|TRBJ2-5|TRBV5-6
CASRQGTHYQGTQYF
TGTGCCAGCAGACAGGGGACCCACTACCAAGGGACCCAGTACTTC
>-|TRBD2|TRBJ2-5|TRBV6-5
CASSYPPGGARETQYF
TGTGCCAGCAGTTACCCCCCCGGGGGGGCTCGAGAGACCCAGTACTTC
>few|-|TRBJ1-2|TRBV15
CATSRDVAGGGYTF
TGTGCCACCAGCAGAGATGTGGCAGGAGGAGGCTACACCTTC
>-|TRBD1|TRBJ1-6|TRBV19
CASSIRQGLSPLHF
TGTGCCAGTAGTATCAGACAGGGGCTTTCACCCCTCCACTTT
>-|-|TRBJ2-7|TRBV7-9
CASSLPQGLSYEQYF
TGTGCCAGCAGCTTACCCCAGGGCCTCTCGTACGAGCAGTACTTC
>-|-|TRBJ2-7|TRBV5-1
CASSLSAPNYEQYF
TGCGCCAGCAGCTTGAGCGCTCCAAACTACGAGCAGTACTTC
>few|TRBD1|TRBJ1-5|TRBV27
CASSLSGAPGQGTGNQPQHF
TGTGCCAGCAGTTTATCCGGAGCGCCGGGACAGGGAACCGGCAATCAGCCCCAGCATTTT
>-|-|TRBJ1-6|TRBV4-1
CASSQPPAGNNSPLHF
TGCGCCAGCAGCCAACCCCCCGCAGGGAATAATTCACCCCTCCACTTT
>-|-|TRBJ1-1|TRBV18
CASSSTERGGDTEAFF
TGTGCCAGCTCAAGTACGGAAAGGGGAGGGGACACTGAAGCTTTCTTT